Following are 30 T cell receptor beta chains from one sample sequenced in a study of yellow fever vaccine responses in identical twins. TCRdb fed the RT-PCR reads into MiXCR, producing one record per CDR3 protein. The repertoire holds about 34,000 distinct CDR3 sequences, with 50% to 65% as singletons. The specimen was T cells from blood (PBMCs), unsorted or a sorted subset (not recorded which), collected before or after yellow fever vaccination (not recorded which). These receptors originate from a young woman who received the yellow fever vaccine.

This clonotype was found a few times. The V gene is TRBV12-3 or TRBV12-4, the J gene TRBJ2-1; 11 positions match TRBD2. The V and J ends lost 6 bases and 0 bases, in that order; junction bases with no gene match: 7. The CDR3 runs 17 residues. The DNA of the CDR3 is TGTGCCAGCAGCCTTAGCGGGAGGGCCTTCTCCTACAATGAGCAGTTCTTC. Its protein product is CASSLSGRAFSYNEQFF.

The chain is built from TRBV18 and TRBJ1-1; a weak D match, TRBD1 (5 bases). CDR1 and CDR2 from the germline V gene are KGHSH and LQKENI. The V end lost 2 bases, the J end lost 5 bases, and 21 bases lay between the germline ends. The CDR3 length is 17 residues. The CDR3 sequence: CASSPFAYSGSNTEAFF. The CDR3 DNA reads as TGTGCCAGCTCACCATTTGCTTATTCAGGGAGTAATACTGAAGCTTTCTTT.

This clonotype has a handful of counts. V gene TRBV11-3 combines with J gene TRBJ2-7, with D possibly being TRBD2 (6 bases). The germline gives CDR1 SGHNT, CDR2 YENEEA. This CDR3 is built from 16 residues. The V end was cut by 0 bases, the J end by 5 bases, with 17 bases between. The CDR3 is CASSLDGRGGNDEQYF. CDR3 DNA: TGTGCCAGCAGCTTAGATGGGCGGGGCGGGAACGACGAGCAGTACTTC.

This chain uses TRBV29-1 with TRBJ2-7, with D hard to call. Trimming removed 3 bases from V and 3 bases from J, with 12 bases in between. The CDR3 loop spans 13 amino acids. Germline-derived CDR1 and CDR2 are SQVTM and ANQGSEA. In DNA form, the CDR3 reads TGCAGCGTTGATGGCGCGAACAGCTACGAGCAGTACTTC. Its translation is CSVDGANSYEQYF.

This clonotype was observed a few times. The rearrangement joins TRBV18 to TRBJ2-1, with D unresolved. The CDR3 contains 14 residues. The V gene lost 3 bases and the J gene lost 3 bases, with 9 bases spanning the gap. Germline V gene sequence: CDR1 KGHSH, CDR2 LQKENI. DNA for the CDR3: TGTGCCAGCTCACCGGGGAATAACTACAATGAGCAGTTCTTC. Protein sequence: CASSPGNNYNEQFF.

This chain joins TRBV7-6 and TRBJ2-1; a possible D gene is TRBD1 (6 bases). The germline gives CDR1 SGHVS, CDR2 FNYEAQ. V lost 5 bases to trimming and J lost 10 bases, with 15 bases between them. The CDR3 is made up of 13 amino acids. CDR3 nucleotide sequence: TGTGCCAGCAGCCCGGTACAGGGAACGGAGCAGTTCTTC. This encodes CASSPVQGTEQFF. Variable domain in full (rest from reference TRBV7-6 and TRBJ2-1): GAGVSQSPRYKVTKRGQDVALRCDPISGHVSLYWYRQALGQGPEFLTYFNYEAQQDKSGLPNDRFSAERPEGSISTLTIQRTEQRDSAMYRCASSPVQGTEQFFGPGTRLTVL.

CDR3 protein: CASTGQRNEKLFF. The CDR3 coding sequence is TGTGCCAGCACGGGACAGAGAAATGAAAAACTGTTTTTT. The chain links TRBV12-3 or TRBV12-4 to TRBJ1-4; TRBD1 agrees at 7 bases. V lost 7 bases, J lost 5 bases, and 4 bases stayed unmatched. This CDR3 comprises 13 residues.

The genes are TRBV28 and TRBJ2-1; 10 bases fit TRBD2. Trimming at V came to 7 bases and at J to 4 bases, leaving 4 bases not matched to a gene. The CDR3 has 14 residues. The germline gives CDR1 MDHEN, CDR2 SYDVKM. CDR3 DNA: TGTGCCAGCACAAGCGGGGGGGCTTACAATGAGCAGTTCTTC. As protein: CASTSGGAYNEQFF.

CDR3 DNA: TGCGCCAGCAGCACTCGGACCGGCGGGGAGCTGTTTTTT. Protein sequence: CASSTRTGGELFF. The chain links TRBV5-1 to TRBJ2-2; D is undetermined. The CDR3 is 13 residues long. V lost 4 bases to trimming and J lost 7 bases, with 11 bases between them. Germline V CDR1 and CDR2: SGHRS, YFSETQ.

This clonotype was picked up a small number of times. The chain recombines TRBV18 with TRBJ2-1; TRBD2 matches 7 bases. This CDR3 has 15 residues. Germline CDR1 is KGHSH and CDR2 is LQKENI. V was pared by 3 bases and J by 7 bases, with 9 bases of the junction left unmatched. CDR3 sequence (DNA): TGTGCCAGCTCACCCGGGGTAGCGGGCGTTAATGAGCAGTTCTTC. The encoded protein is CASSPGVAGVNEQFF.

In its sample, this clonotype was seen a few times. The chain employs TRBV12-3 or TRBV12-4 and TRBJ1-5; D gene uncertain. Trimming pared 2 bases from V and 2 bases from J, leaving 7 bases between. This CDR3 region has 14 residues. The CDR3 DNA follows: TGTGCCAGCAGTTTATTTGGGGGCAATCAGCCCCAGCATTTT. This gives the protein CASSLFGGNQPQHF.

This chain connects TRBV5-5 to TRBJ1-5; D not certain. Germline V gene lookup returns CDR1 SGHKS and CDR2 YYEKEE (reference sequence). The CDR3 has 17 residues. Trimming pared 3 bases from V and 2 bases from J, leaving 18 bases between. The CDR3 reads CASSSQIEGGGNQPQHF. In DNA, the CDR3 is TGTGCCAGCAGCTCCCAAATAGAAGGAGGCGGCAATCAGCCCCAGCATTTT.

In its sample, this clonotype was seen a few times. The J gene is TRBJ1-5, the V gene TRBV4-2; D gene unclear. The CDR3 sequence is 15 residues long. With 2 bases removed from V and 1 base from J, the gap between germline ends came to 9 bases. The V gene's germline CDR1 is LGHNA and CDR2 YNFKEQ. CDR3 residues: CASSQFPESNQPQHF. The CDR3 DNA is TGTGCCAGCAGCCAATTTCCAGAGAGCAATCAGCCCCAGCATTTT.

The chain links TRBV12-3 or TRBV12-4 to TRBJ2-2; D gene uncertain. Trimming left V 1 base short and J 2 bases short, with 5 bases between. The CDR3 spans 14 residues. The CDR3 DNA reads as TGTGCCAGCAGTTTAGTCCCTAACACCGGGGAGCTGTTTTTT. Protein sequence: CASSLVPNTGELFF.

This chain uses TRBV24-1 with TRBJ1-5, with D perhaps matching TRBD1 (6 bases). The germline V and J ends were trimmed by 6 bases and 2 bases, with 13 bases remaining between them. This CDR3 has 15 residues. Germline values: CDR1 KGHDR, CDR2 SFDVKD. Here the CDR3 DNA reads TGTGCCACCAGTCAAACAGGGTTGGGCAATCAGCCCCAGCATTTT. This gives the protein CATSQTGLGNQPQHF.

V is TRBV11-3 and J is TRBJ2-5; 12 bases are a match to TRBD2. V dropped 5 bases and J dropped 4; count of bases not matched to a gene: 5. The CDR3 spans 15 residues. Germline V CDR1 and CDR2: SGHNT, YENEEA. The CDR3 region is CASSPSGLAGETQYF. The CDR3 DNA follows: TGTGCCAGCAGCCCCTCGGGACTAGCGGGAGAGACCCAGTACTTC.

This clonotype was counted a single time. The chain recombines TRBV5-6 with TRBJ2-5; 8 nucleotides match TRBD2. In germline, CDR1 is SGHDT, CDR2 YYEEEE. The CDR3 has 16 amino acids. J lost 4 bases, V lost 4 bases, and 12 bases had no gene match. The CDR3 spells CASSRRIAGGRETQYF. CDR3 coding DNA: TGTGCCAGCAGCCGGAGAATCGCGGGAGGCAGAGAGACCCAGTACTTC.

This clonotype has a handful of counts. The V gene is TRBV18, the J gene TRBJ2-1; 14 positions agree with TRBD2. This CDR3 comprises 16 residues. Per germline, CDR1 KGHSH and CDR2 LQKENI. V lost 2 bases and J lost 4; bases outside the gene matches: 1. The CDR3 DNA sequence: TGTGCCAGCTCACCAGGACTAGCGGGGGGATACAATGAGCAGTTCTTC. Its protein is CASSPGLAGGYNEQFF.

J is TRBJ2-3 and V is TRBV21-1; the listed D gene, TRBD2, was not tested against the DNA. TRBV21-1 has pseudogene status. This CDR3 comprises 16 residues. CDR3: CASSKVRASERDTQYF. CDR3 sequence (DNA): TGTGCCAGCAGCAAAGTTCGGGCTAGCGAGCGGGATACGCAGTATTTT.

This clonotype was observed a few times. This rearrangement joins TRBV18 to TRBJ1-6; the match to TRBD1 covers 11 bases. This CDR3 comprises 15 residues. Germline CDR1 and CDR2: KGHSH and LQKENI. V gave up 6 bases and J gave up 6 bases; unmatched junction bases: 4. CDR3 loop: CASSPDRGLNSPLHF. The DNA of the CDR3 is TGTGCCAGCTCCCCGGACAGGGGGCTTAATTCACCCCTCCACTTT.

This clonotype was observed once. The chain joins TRBV29-1 to TRBJ2-1, with D possibly TRBD2 on 5 matching bases. V was clipped by 2 bases and J by 4 bases, with 12 bases between them. CDR1 SQVTM and CDR2 ANQGSEA come from the germline V gene. The CDR3 extends over 14 amino acids. The CDR3 region is CSVETGVWYNEQFF. CDR3 nucleotides: TGCAGCGTTGAAACCGGGGTTTGGTACAATGAGCAGTTCTTC.

The V and J genes are TRBV2 and TRBJ1-1, with D unresolved. This CDR3 has 13 residues. CDR1 and CDR2 (germline): SNHLY, FYNNEI. Trimming stripped 3 bases from V and 2 bases from J, with 7 bases between. DNA of the CDR3: TGTGCCAGCAGTGATTGGGGAAACACTGAAGCTTTCTTT. Its protein is CASSDWGNTEAFF.

The rearrangement uses TRBV6-2 or TRBV6-3 and TRBJ2-1, with 10 bases matching TRBD2. With 1 base clipped from V and 0 bases from J, the junction kept 6 bases outside the gene matches. Looked up from germline, CDR1 is MNHEY and CDR2 is SVGEGT. The CDR3 length is 18 residues. The chain's CDR3 is CASSYLSGGARSYNEQFF. The CDR3 DNA reads as TGTGCCAGCAGTTACTTGAGCGGGGGGGCGCGCTCCTACAATGAGCAGTTCTTC.

The gene calls are TRBV20-1 and TRBJ1-2; D is undetermined. The CDR3 consists of 12 residues. V was pared by 6 bases and J by 4 bases, with 12 bases between. CDR1 and CDR2 (germline): DFQATT, SNEGSKA (reference sequence). CDR3 bases: TGCAGTGCCGCGACACTTTCCTATGGCTACACCTTC. Translating gives CSAATLSYGYTF.

The chain has TRBV2 and TRBJ2-7; TRBD1 might be the D (6 bases). V lost 1 base and J 6 bases, leaving 13 bases between the germline ends. The CDR3 sequence is 14 residues long. Germline assignment: CDR1 SNHLY and CDR2 FYNNEI. The DNA of the CDR3 is TGTGCCAGCAGTGAAGAGGGACACCCGCTCGAGCAGTACTTC. Encoded protein: CASSEEGHPLEQYF. Looking up the rest from reference TRBV2 and TRBJ2-7 gives the full variable domain: EPEVTQTPSHQVTQMGQEVILRCVPISNHLYFYWYRQILGQKVEFLVSFYNNEISEKSEIFDDQFSVERPDGSNFTLKIRSTKLEDSAMYFCASSEEGHPLEQYFGPGTRLTVT.

The table lists this clonotype with a few counts. This sequence joins TRBV7-2 and TRBJ2-1, with TRBD2 matching 8 bases. The V segment lost 4 bases and the J segment 7 bases; nucleotides outside the gene matches: 6. Germline V CDR1 and CDR2: SGHTA, FQGNSA. The CDR3 length is 14 residues. The CDR3 nucleotides read TGTGCCAGCAGCTCCGGACTAGCTTCGAATGAGCAGTTCTTC. Translation gives CASSSGLASNEQFF.

The chain combines TRBV29-1 with TRBJ2-1; D remains unclear. Germline-derived CDR1 and CDR2 are SQVTM and ANQGSEA. The V and J ends lost 7 bases and 7 bases respectively, with 14 bases between them. The CDR3 is 12 amino acids. The CDR3 DNA sequence: TGCAGCGCCCCCGAAGACTCTAATGAGCAGTTCTTC. It encodes CSAPEDSNEQFF.

The gene calls are TRBV11-1 and TRBJ2-1, with TRBD1 as a possible D gene (6 bases). The V end lost 8 bases, the J end lost 3 bases, and 17 bases lay between the germline ends. Germline CDR1 SGHAT, CDR2 FQDESV (reference sequence). This CDR3 comprises 15 residues. CDR3 coding DNA: TGTGCCAGCCGAGGGAGCAGGGGATTCTACAATGAGCAGTTCTTC. Translated, it gives CASRGSRGFYNEQFF.

The rearrangement links TRBV2 to TRBJ2-2; perhaps TRBD2 as D (6 bases). The V end lost 4 bases, the J end lost 5 bases, and 11 bases lay between the germline ends. The CDR3 runs to 14 residues. The V gene's germline CDR1 is SNHLY and CDR2 FYNNEI. The CDR3 region is CASSVGLLTGELFF. The CDR3 DNA reads TGTGCCAGCAGTGTGGGACTCCTTACCGGGGAGCTGTTTTTT.

This clonotype appeared a single time. The chain combines TRBV11-3 with TRBJ2-1; D not resolved. The V gene lost 0 bases and the J gene lost 7 bases, with 7 bases spanning the gap. The CDR3 totals 13 residues. Germline V gene data show CDR1 as SGHNT and CDR2 as YENEEA. The CDR3 nucleotides read TGTGCCAGCAGCTTAGACCCCTCAAATGAGCAGTTCTTC. This gives the protein CASSLDPSNEQFF.